Detailed here is one T cell receptor (beta chain). Its antigen remains unidentified. No base quality values were provided; no much bigger clone lies one nucleotide off. This record comes from a study of cytomegalovirus exposure and HLA in healthy donors (dated by TCRdb to about 2017). Broadly, across the study: In an earlier analysis of under 750 of the donors, around 300 Gb of sequence data and just under 120 million unique TCR beta sequences from some 170 million T cells were reported. A later analysis re-examined previously published TCR beta repertoires from over 500 donors and added high-resolution HLA genotyping to investigate patterns of TCR occurrence. Donor age, sex, ethnicity and CMV serostatus were compiled alongside the repertoire data. The study was designed to test whether signatures of past pathogen exposure could be identified by cataloging public T cell receptors. To decide whether each TCR beta V gene segment behaved as functional or pseudogenic, an earlier analysis of approximately 600 of the donors relied on high-throughput TCR beta sequencing. Genome-wide SNP genotypes for about 60% of the roughly 670 donors were used in a later genetic analysis, which treated that subset as a discovery cohort. A handful of DR-DQ haplotypes were handled as single units for association and clustering because linkage in the cohort was strong. A separate validation cohort of some 130 different subjects was used in addition to the roughly 700-subject first cohort. HLA typing included class I and class II loci at four-digit resolution. The number of donors typed differed by locus, with about 629-630 for A, B, C, DRB1 and DQB1, 522 for DQA1, 600 to 610 for DPA1, and some 470 for DPB1. Across 398 genotyped donors of the cohort, an average of approximately 240,000 unique TCR beta nucleotide sequences per donor were sequenced, and 15% to 20% of those sequences were non-productive. Rather than using new phenotypic data, the later analysis identified candidate immune exposures from TCR beta sequences and from how often those sequences occurred across donors. The study used immunosequencing to profile the T cell repertoires of 666 subjects and linked those repertoires to cytomegalovirus serostatus. To predict cytomegalovirus infection status, the study combined high-throughput TCR immunosequencing, statistical association of individual TCRs with disease status, and machine learning. Of the 398 genotyped donors, roughly 85% fell in the genetic ancestry cluster associated with self-reported Caucasian donors. All discovery cohort repertoires had been generated on a single sequencing platform. Approximately 310 gigabases of sequencing data and approximately 93 million unique TCR sequences were included in an early release covering under 650 HLA-typed donors.

General study outcomes and caveats: Presence/absence analyses assumed roughly uniform sequencing depth across donors, an assumption that may not hold. Because HLA typing was unavailable for some donors at each locus, only the typed subset was used in association tests. The authors suggested that the approach could potentially be generalized to other disease states and immunological phenotypes. A few of the identified cytomegalovirus-associated TCR beta chains were confirmed in vitro to be specific for cytomegalovirus antigens. A cluster of highly shared sequence variants was judged likely to represent a technical artifact of the sequencing pipeline. A total of 150 to 200 TCR beta chains were listed by the study as associated with cytomegalovirus. In a later analysis, HLA-associated TCR beta chains showed more clonal expansion and lower generation probabilities than non-associated chains that were equally common. Most TCR sequences were seen in very few donors, while some public TCRs were found in many individuals. For the cohort, immune exposure information was limited to CMV serostatus. V-gene and J-gene trimming of TCR beta chains was associated with a missense DCLRE1C variant in a later genetic analysis, and the association was replicated in an independent cohort. In a later analysis, over 15,000 TCR beta sequences were associated with specific HLA alleles at a false discovery rate of 0.05. Because the 87-base-pair reads could not distinguish some IMGT-functional V segments, including TRBV6-2 and TRBV6-3, those segments were excluded. In a later analysis, most CMV-associated TCR beta chains were found to appear HLA-restricted, with HLA associations seemingly driven largely by CMV exposure. Because counts were too low, some 17 rarely observed V segments, including chromosome 9 orphons, were excluded from the earlier analysis of around 640 of the donors. In an earlier analysis of roughly 560 of the donors, most TCR beta V segments were observed in productive rearrangements about 87% or about 30% of the time, broadly matching IMGT annotations. In this cohort, only TCR beta chains were sequenced, and detectable features were limited by the absence of alpha or paired-chain data. A further reported finding was that TCR beta sequences accurately predicted the HLA-A and HLA-B alleles for most subjects in the first cohort. Cytomegalovirus status was reported to be diagnosed by the classifier with high specificity and sensitivity in both the original and validation cohorts. Several of the top co-occurrence clusters appeared to be linked to parvovirus B19, influenza, CMV and Epstein-Barr virus, according to a later analysis. Linkage disequilibrium might explain the correlated functional status among segregating V segments, but an unknown experimental factor could not be ruled out. When HLA alleles, especially DR and DQ, strongly co-occurred, attributing TCR associations to individual alleles was difficult. According to a later analysis, TCR association rates differed among HLA loci, with DRB1 alleles showing the most associated TCRs and HLA-C alleles showing the fewest. A later genetic analysis reported fewer N-insertions in productive TCRs among donors in an Asian-associated ancestry cluster than the roughly 720-donor mean.

The germline V gene specifies SGHRS as CDR1 and YFSETQ as CDR2. From the cysteine through the phenylalanine, the CDR3 covers 16 amino acids. Only the CDR3 portion is preserved as DNA: 48 bases, with reading frame beginning at the first base. Ends trimmed: V by 4 bases, J by 4 bases; bases unmatched to a gene: 8. The cohort was made up of several hundred healthy bone marrow donors. At the time of sampling, every cohort member was nominally healthy, though immune exposures that went unrecorded were likely present. The donor was CMV seropositive and belonged to the group of more than 250 seropositive cohort members. Each donor provided a peripheral blood sample, and peripheral blood mononuclear cells were used for TCR beta sequencing. Genomic DNA extraction from the blood cell samples was performed with the Qiagen DNeasy Blood Extraction Kit. Libraries came from the immunoSEQ multiplex PCR assay. The multiplex PCR relied on a mix of 60 forward primers for TCR Vbeta segments and 13 reverse primers for TCR Jbeta segments. The CDR3 region of rearranged TCR beta genes was amplified from genomic DNA with a multiplex PCR assay. The Illumina HiSeq System was used to sequence the amplified TCR beta libraries as 87-base-pair reads. Processing in the source paper ran as follows. A later analysis counted tens of millions of unique TCR beta chains across the 550 to 800 repertoires, and around 9.9 million of these chains were shared by at least two donors. Raw reads were error-corrected and collapsed into unique sequences by a nearest-neighbor algorithm in which closely related sequences were merged to remove PCR and sequencing errors. V, D and J gene segments were assigned by aligning CDR3 sequences to IMGT reference sequences. For a sequence to be retained, a match of at least six nucleotides was required to both a V gene segment and a J gene segment. A rearrangement was called productive if the CDR3 had no stop codons and remained in frame with V and J, and every other rearrangement was called non-productive. Following IMGT convention, CDR3 was defined as the stretch from the second conserved V-encoded cysteine up to the conserved J-encoded phenylalanine. The earlier analysis of about 610 of the donors excluded sequences that lacked an unambiguous match to a single V gene segment. An earlier analysis of almost 600 of the donors classified V segments as functional when productive rearrangements were above 56.7% and as segregating when the standard deviation between donors was above 5%. A statistical classification framework was built to diagnose cytomegalovirus status from the catalog of TCR beta chain sequences. In a later analysis, TCR nucleotide sequences were compared against IMGT/GENE-DB human TR gene sequences so that V and J genes could be assigned. Using the TCRdist pipeline, a later analysis assigned CDR3 sequences along with most-parsimonious VDJ recombination scenarios. In a later analysis, each TCR beta chain was defined by its CDR3 amino acid sequence together with its V-gene family, and reads without a unique V-gene family were excluded. As a way to deal with suspected cross-contamination and a sequencing artifact, a later analysis dropped roughly 620 nucleotide sequences that were highly shared and had low generation probability. In a later analysis, a clonal expansion index was calculated for each public chain from normalized within-repertoire ranks of inferred template counts. Generation probabilities in a later analysis came from a VDJ recombination model fitted to out-of-frame rearrangements, and those results were checked against IGoR. Hypergeometric tests were used in a later analysis to score TCR-TCR, TCR-HLA and TCR-CMV co-occurrence, with a repertoire-size bias correction applied to the TCR pairs. False discovery rates were estimated in a later analysis by permuting HLA or CMV assignments 20 times. In a later analysis, co-occurring TCRs were grouped using DBSCAN, with TCRdist sequence similarity added in when clustering inside HLA-allele-positive subsets. Repertoires with fewer than 30,000 or more than 120,000 public chains, plus five repertoires with anomalous nucleotide sharing, were excluded from co-occurrence clustering. What TCRdb holds here is the immuneACCESS table cut down to in-frame rearrangements. Part of the clones is not present; checked against another copy, under half of the missing clones reflect an unresolved V gene, and the others are unexplained. Clone size and the V and J calls come from that table; the DNA yielded D and trimming. The sample yields about 140,000 clones; 82% were counted once. Of the sample, 3% to 3.5% is held by the ten largest clones.

The sequence joins TRBV5-1 to TRBJ1-4; 9 nucleotides in the junction match TRBD1. This receptor was taken from a man aged 18-30 years in good health and CMV-seropositive. Sequences were obtained from PBMCs. The CDR3 has the sequence CASSGGQGQINEKLFF. The DNA reads TGCGCCAGCAGCGGGGGACAGGGACAGATTAATGAAAAACTGTTTTTT.